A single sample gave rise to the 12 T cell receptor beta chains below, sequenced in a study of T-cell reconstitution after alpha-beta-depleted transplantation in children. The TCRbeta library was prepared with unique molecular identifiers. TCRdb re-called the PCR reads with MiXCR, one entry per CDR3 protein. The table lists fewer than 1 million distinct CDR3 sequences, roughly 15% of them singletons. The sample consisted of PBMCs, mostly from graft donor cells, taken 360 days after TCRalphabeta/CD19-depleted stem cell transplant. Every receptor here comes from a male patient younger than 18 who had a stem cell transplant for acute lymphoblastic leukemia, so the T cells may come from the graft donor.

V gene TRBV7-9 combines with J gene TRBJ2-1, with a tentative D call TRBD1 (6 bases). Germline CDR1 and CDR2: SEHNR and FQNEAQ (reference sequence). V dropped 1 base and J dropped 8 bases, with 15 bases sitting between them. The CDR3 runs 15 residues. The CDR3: CASSLGGTRKYEQFF. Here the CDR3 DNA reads TGTGCCAGCAGCTTAGGGGGGACAAGGAAATATGAGCAGTTCTTC.

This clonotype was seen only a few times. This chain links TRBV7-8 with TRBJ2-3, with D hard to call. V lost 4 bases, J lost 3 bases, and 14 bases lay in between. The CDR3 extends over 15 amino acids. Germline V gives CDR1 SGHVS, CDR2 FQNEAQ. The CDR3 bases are TGTGCCAGCAGCTCCGTAGACCTTCAGACAGATACGCAGTATTTT. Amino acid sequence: CASSSVDLQTDTQYF.

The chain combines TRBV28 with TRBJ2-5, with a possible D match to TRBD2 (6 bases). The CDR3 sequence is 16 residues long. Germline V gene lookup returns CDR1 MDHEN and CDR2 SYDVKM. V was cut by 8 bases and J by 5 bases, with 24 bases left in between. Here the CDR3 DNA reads TGTGCCAGCTCCACCGGTGGGACTCCCCGGGGGGAGACCCAGTACTTC. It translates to CASSTGGTPRGETQYF.

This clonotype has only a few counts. The CDR3 DNA reads as TGTGCCAGCAGTGACGGACACCTTAGCAATCAGCCCCAGCATTTT. It encodes CASSDGHLSNQPQHF. V is TRBV11-2 and J is TRBJ1-5; D possibly corresponds to TRBD1 (5 bases). V lost 6 bases, J lost 0 bases, and 12 bases lay in between. Per germline, CDR1 SGHAT and CDR2 FQNNGV. The CDR3 is made up of 15 amino acids. Combining the CDR3 with reference TRBV11-2 and TRBJ1-5 gives the whole variable domain EAGVAQSPRYKIIEKRQSVAFWCNPISGHATLYWYQQILGQGPKLLIQFQNNGVVDDSQLPKDRFSAERLKGVDSTLKIQPAKLEDSAVYLCASSDGHLSNQPQHFGDGTRLSIL.

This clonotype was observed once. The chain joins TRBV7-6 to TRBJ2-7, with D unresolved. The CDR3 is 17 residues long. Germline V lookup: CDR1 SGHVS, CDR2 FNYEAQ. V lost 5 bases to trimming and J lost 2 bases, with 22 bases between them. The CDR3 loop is CASSQLGLRSDTYEQYF. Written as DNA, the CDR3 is TGTGCCAGCAGCCAGCTAGGGTTACGGTCCGATACCTACGAGCAGTACTTC.

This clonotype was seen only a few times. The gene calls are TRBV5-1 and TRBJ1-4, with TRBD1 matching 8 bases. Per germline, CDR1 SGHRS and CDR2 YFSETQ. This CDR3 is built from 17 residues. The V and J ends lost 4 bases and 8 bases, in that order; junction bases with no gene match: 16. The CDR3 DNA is TGCGCCAGCAGCCCCTGGTGGGACAGGAAGGAGAGCGAAAAACTGTTTTTT. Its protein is CASSPWWDRKESEKLFF.

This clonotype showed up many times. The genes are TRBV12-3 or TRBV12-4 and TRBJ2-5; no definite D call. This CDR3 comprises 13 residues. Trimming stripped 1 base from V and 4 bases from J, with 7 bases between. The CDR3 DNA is TGTGCCAGCAGTTTAGAGCGAGGAGAGACCCAGTACTTC. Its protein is CASSLERGETQYF.

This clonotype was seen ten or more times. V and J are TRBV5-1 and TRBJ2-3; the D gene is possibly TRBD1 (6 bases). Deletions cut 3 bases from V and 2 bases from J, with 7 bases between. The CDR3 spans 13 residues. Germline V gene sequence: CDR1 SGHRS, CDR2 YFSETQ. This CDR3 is CASSWTDTDTQYF. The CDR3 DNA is TGCGCCAGCAGCTGGACAGACACAGATACGCAGTATTTT.

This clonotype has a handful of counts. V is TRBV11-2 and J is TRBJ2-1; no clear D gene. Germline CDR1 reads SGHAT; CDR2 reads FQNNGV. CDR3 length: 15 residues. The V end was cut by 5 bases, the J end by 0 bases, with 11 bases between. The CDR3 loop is CASSPNWGSYNEQFF. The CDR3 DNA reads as TGTGCCAGCAGCCCCAATTGGGGCTCCTACAATGAGCAGTTCTTC.

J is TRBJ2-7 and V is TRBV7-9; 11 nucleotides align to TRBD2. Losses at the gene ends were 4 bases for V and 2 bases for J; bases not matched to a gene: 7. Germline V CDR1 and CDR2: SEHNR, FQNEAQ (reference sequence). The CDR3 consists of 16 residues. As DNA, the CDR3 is TGTGCCAGCAGCTCCCTGACTAGCGGGAATGCCTACGAGCAGTACTTC. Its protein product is CASSSLTSGNAYEQYF.

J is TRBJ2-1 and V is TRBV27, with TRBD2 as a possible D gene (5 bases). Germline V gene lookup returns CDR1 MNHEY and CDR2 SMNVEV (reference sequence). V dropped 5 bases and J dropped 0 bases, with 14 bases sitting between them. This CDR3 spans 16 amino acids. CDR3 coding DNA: TGTGCCAGCAGTGGACTCCCCGTCGGCTCCTACAATGAGCAGTTCTTC. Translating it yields CASSGLPVGSYNEQFF.

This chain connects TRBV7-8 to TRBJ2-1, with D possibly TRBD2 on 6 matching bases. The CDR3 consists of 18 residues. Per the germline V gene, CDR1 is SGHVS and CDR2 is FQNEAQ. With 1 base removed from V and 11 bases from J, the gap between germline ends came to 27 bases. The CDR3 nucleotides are TGTGCCAGCAGCTTAGTTCCCGGAGGGGTTAAAGCCATGTCCCAGCAGTTCTTC. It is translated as CASSLVPGGVKAMSQQFF.